The T cell receptor beta chain described here comes from a study of CD8 T cells in ankylosing spondylitis. Study conclusions and caveats: Disease-linked clones were found to be CD8+ and relatively rare in peripheral blood.

This clonotype was found a few times. The antigen is unknown. Quantitative 5'-RACE was performed with molecular barcodes, and it yielded the TCR beta libraries. TCRdb re-called the 5' RACE reads through MiXCR, storing one row per CDR3 protein. This sample carries tens of thousands of distinct CDR3 sequences, more than 25% of them seen once, and the ten largest clones take 45% to 65%. This CDR3 contains 15 residues. With V trimmed by 4 bases and J by 3 bases, 7 bases remained unmatched. The chain combines TRBV12-3 or TRBV12-4 with TRBJ2-5; 8 bases align to TRBD2. Sequenced input: blood, either unsorted or a sorted T cell fraction (not recorded which). The source is a male donor with ankylosing spondylitis or in good health (not recorded which). CDR3 nucleotides: TGTGCCAGCAGTTGGAGCGGGAGTCTCGAAGAGACCCAGTACTTC. Its translation: CASSWSGSLEETQYF.